Each of the 5 T cell receptor beta chains below was sequenced from the same sample in a study of T cell responses to AZD1222 COVID-19 vaccine. The assay was immunoSEQ multiplex PCR, and TCRdb's table has in-frame clones only and misses some. The table has about 120,000 clones, around 90% seen once. The sequencing here drew on peripheral blood, taken on day 0 of AZD1222 vaccination. These TCRs come from an adult in good health.

The rearrangement uses TRBV5-1 and TRBJ2-5; D may be TRBD1 or TRBD2 (6 bases each). From germline, CDR1 is SGHRS and CDR2 YFSETQ. The CDR3 totals 16 residues. Trimming left V 0 bases short and J 5 bases short, with 17 bases between. The chain's CDR3 is CASSLGLVRRGETQYF. The CDR3, as DNA: TGCGCCAGCAGCTTGGGCCTGGTGCGGAGGGGGGAGACCCAGTACTTC.

This clone showed up just once. CDR3 nucleotide sequence: TGTGCCAGCAGTTTTGCGGGTAGGGGATTCTACGAGCAGTACTTC. This codes for CASSFAGRGFYEQYF. V gene TRBV27 combines with J gene TRBJ2-7; either TRBD1 or TRBD2 may fit D (5 bases each). The germline gives CDR1 MNHEY, CDR2 SMNVEV (reference sequence). The CDR3 covers 15 residues. The V end was cut by 3 bases, the J end by 3 bases, with 15 bases between.

The chain links TRBV2 to TRBJ2-3; D possibly matches TRBD1 or TRBD2 (6 bases each). CDR3 length: 15 amino acids. CDR1 is SNHLY and CDR2 is FYNNEI in the germline V gene. V gave up 1 base and J gave up 7 bases, with 15 bases separating them. DNA for the CDR3: TGTGCCAGCAGTGAAGTGGGGGGCCAGGGGTATACGCAGTATTTT. This encodes CASSEVGGQGYTQYF.

The chain uses TRBV28 and TRBJ2-5, with 9 nucleotides matching TRBD2. Germline V gene data show CDR1 as MDHEN and CDR2 as SYDVKM. The CDR3 totals 19 residues. Losses at the gene ends were 8 bases for V and 1 base for J; bases not matched to a gene: 20. The CDR3 region has the DNA TGTGCCAGCCTGGGGGCTGCTGGGGCGGGAGGGCCCCCCCAAGAGACCCAGTACTTC. Amino acid sequence: CASLGAAGAGGPPQETQYF.

This sequence joins TRBV29-1 and TRBJ1-5, with 9 positions matching TRBD1. The V and J ends lost 6 bases and 4 bases, in that order; junction bases with no gene match: 7. Germline V gene lookup returns CDR1 SQVTM and CDR2 ANQGSEA. The CDR3 is made up of 14 amino acids. CDR3 nucleotide sequence: TGCAGCGTGAAGCTGGGGACAGGGAATCAGCCCCAGCATTTT. It is translated as CSVKLGTGNQPQHF.